Listed here is a single T cell receptor (beta chain). Its specificity is not known. This CDR3 spans 20 amino acids. J gave up 5 bases and V 4 bases, and 18 bases lay outside the gene matches. CDR1 and CDR2 (germline): SGHNT, YENEEA. Clones were sequenced by immunoSEQ multiplex PCR, and TCRdb holds only the in-frame ones, with some missing. The sample lists fewer than 25,000 clones, 60% to 70% occurring once. This specimen belongs to a study of early stage breast cancer tumors. Looking at the study overall: The ER+/PR+/HER2- tumors included roughly 8 ductal and a few lobular carcinomas. Samples were sequenced at about 10-fold average coverage.

Notes on the study in general: Comparing each tissue with blood distinguished tumor from normal in most of the 16 patients. Tumors had roughly 2.3-fold higher T cell density and higher clonality than adjacent normal breast tissue.

Sequenced sample: breast tumor tissue. This rearrangement joins TRBV11-3 to TRBJ2-1, with 12 bases matching TRBD2. The receptor was derived from a person aged 60 to 70 with breast cancer. For the CDR3, the DNA is TGTGCCAGCAGCTCCTGGAGGAGACTAGCGGGGGATGGGGCCCACAATGAGCAGTTCTTC. Translating gives CASSSWRRLAGDGAHNEQFF.